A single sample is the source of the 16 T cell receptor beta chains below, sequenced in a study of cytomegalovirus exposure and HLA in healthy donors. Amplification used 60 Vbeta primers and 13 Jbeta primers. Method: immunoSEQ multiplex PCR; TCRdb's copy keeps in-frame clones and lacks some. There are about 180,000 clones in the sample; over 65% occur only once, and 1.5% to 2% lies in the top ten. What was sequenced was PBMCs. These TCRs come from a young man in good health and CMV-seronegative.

The CDR3 coding sequence is TGCGCCAGCAGCGCCTACAGGGGGACCTACGAGCAGTACTTC. This codes for CASSAYRGTYEQYF. This chain links TRBV5-1 with TRBJ2-7, with 8 bases identical to TRBD1. Germline CDR1 SGHRS, CDR2 YFSETQ. J was trimmed by 2 bases and V by 4 bases; bases with no gene match: 5. The CDR3 is 14 amino acids.

This chain's CDR3 is CASSQDRGLGGYTF. The CDR3 DNA sequence: TGCGCCAGCAGCCAAGATCGGGGTTTAGGGGGCTACACCTTC. This sequence joins TRBV4-1 and TRBJ1-2; no clear D gene. CDR3 length: 14 residues. Germline V CDR1 and CDR2: MGHRA, YSYEKL. Trimming took off 0 bases at V and 8 bases at J, with 13 bases between the two ends.

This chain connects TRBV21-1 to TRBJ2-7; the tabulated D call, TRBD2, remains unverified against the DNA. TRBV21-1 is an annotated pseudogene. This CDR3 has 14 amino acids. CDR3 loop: CASSNFLAGSEQYF. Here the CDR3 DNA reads TGTGCCAGCAGCAACTTTCTAGCGGGGAGCGAGCAGTACTTC.

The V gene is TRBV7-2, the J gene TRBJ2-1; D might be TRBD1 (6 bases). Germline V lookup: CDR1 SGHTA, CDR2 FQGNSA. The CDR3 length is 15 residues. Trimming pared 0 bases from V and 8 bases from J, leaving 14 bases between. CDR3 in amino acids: CASSLAGGKGDEQFF. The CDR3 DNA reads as TGTGCCAGCAGCTTAGCAGGGGGAAAGGGCGATGAGCAGTTCTTC.

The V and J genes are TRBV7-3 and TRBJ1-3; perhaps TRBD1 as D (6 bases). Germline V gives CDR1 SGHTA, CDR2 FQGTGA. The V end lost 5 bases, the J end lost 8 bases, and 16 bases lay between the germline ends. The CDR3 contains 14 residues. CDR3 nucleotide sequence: TGTGCCAGCAGCCCAGGGGACGCCCGGGACACCATATATTTT. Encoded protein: CASSPGDARDTIYF. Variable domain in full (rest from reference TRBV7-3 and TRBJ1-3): GAGVSQTPSNKVTEKGKYVELRCDPISGHTALYWYRQSLGQGPEFLIYFQGTGAADDSGLPNDRFFAVRPEGSVSTLKIQRTERGDSAVYLCASSPGDARDTIYFGEGSWLTVV.

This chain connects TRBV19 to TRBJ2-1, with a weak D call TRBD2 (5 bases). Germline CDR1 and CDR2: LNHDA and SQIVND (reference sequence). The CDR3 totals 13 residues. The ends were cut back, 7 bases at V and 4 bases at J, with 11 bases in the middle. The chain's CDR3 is CASTARDYNEQFF. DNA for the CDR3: TGTGCCAGTACCGCACGGGATTACAATGAGCAGTTCTTC.

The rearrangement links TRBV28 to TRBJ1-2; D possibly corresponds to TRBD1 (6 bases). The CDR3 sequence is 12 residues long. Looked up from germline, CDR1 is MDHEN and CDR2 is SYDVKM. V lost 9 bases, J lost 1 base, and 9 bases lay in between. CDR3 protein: CASLDSNYGYTF. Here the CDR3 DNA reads TGTGCCAGTTTGGACAGTAACTATGGCTACACCTTC.

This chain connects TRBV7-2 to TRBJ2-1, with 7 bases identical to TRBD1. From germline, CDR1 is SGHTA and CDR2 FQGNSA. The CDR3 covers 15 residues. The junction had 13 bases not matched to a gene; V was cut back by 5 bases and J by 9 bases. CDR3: CASSRGQPPYGEQFF. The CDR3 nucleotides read TGTGCCAGCAGCAGGGGACAGCCCCCGTATGGTGAGCAGTTCTTC.

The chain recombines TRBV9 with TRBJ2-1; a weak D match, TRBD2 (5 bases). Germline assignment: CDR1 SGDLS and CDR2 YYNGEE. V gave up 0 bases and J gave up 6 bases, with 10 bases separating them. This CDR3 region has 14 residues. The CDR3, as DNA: TGTGCCAGCAGCGTAGGCCCTAGCCGCAATGAGCAGTTCTTC. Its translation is CASSVGPSRNEQFF.

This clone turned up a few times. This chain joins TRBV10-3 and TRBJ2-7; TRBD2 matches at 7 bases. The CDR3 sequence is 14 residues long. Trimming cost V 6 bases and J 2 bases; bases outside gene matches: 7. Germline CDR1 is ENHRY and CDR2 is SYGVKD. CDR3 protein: CAISHSSGTYEQYF. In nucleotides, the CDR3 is TGTGCCATCAGCCATTCTAGCGGAACCTACGAGCAGTACTTC.

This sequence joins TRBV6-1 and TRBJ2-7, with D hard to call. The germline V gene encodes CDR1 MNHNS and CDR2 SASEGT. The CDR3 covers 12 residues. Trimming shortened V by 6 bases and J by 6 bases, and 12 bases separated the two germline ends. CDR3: CASRAVVGEQYF. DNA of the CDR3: TGTGCCAGCAGGGCTGTCGTTGGCGAGCAGTACTTC.

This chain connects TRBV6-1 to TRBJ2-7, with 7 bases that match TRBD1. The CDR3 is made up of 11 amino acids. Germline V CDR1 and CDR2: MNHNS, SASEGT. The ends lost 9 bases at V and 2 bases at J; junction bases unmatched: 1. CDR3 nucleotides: TGTGCCAGTGACAGGGCCTACGAGCAGTACTTC. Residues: CASDRAYEQYF.

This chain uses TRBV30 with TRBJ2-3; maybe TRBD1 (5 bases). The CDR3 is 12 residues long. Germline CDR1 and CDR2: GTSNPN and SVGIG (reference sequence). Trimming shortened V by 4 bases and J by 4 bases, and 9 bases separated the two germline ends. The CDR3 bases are TGTGCCTGGAAAGGGGATCCAGATACGCAGTATTTT. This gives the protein CAWKGDPDTQYF.

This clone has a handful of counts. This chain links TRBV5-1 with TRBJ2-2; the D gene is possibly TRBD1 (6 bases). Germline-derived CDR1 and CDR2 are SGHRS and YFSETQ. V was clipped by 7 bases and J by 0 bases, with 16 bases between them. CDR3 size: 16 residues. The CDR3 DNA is TGCGCCAGCTCCCCATCCGGGACAACGAACACCGGGGAGCTGTTTTTT. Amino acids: CASSPSGTTNTGELFF.

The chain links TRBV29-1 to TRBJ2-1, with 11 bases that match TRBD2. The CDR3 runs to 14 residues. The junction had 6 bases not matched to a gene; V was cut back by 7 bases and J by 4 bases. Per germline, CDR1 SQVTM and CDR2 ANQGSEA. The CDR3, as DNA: TGCAGCGGTGGGACTAGCGGAAGATACAATGAGCAGTTCTTC. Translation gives CSGGTSGRYNEQFF.

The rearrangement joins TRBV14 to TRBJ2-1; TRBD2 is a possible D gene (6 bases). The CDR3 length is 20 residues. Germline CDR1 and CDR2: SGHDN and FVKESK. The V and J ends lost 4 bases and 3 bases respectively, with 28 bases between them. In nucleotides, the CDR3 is TGTGCCAGCAGCCCCCGACTCGGAGTAGCCGGAGGGATAAACTACAATGAGCAGTTCTTC. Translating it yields CASSPRLGVAGGINYNEQFF.